The entry that follows covers one T cell receptor beta chain sequence. Antigen unknown. The sample comes from a study of identical twins. Study-wide findings and caveats: Memory repertoires showed no such pattern, whereas abundant cord blood beta clonotypes carried fewer insertions.

From germline, CDR1 is MDHEN and CDR2 SYDVKM. The CDR3 is made up of 15 amino acids. V lost 5 bases, J lost 6 bases, and 8 bases stayed unmatched. MiXCR, applied by TCRdb to the 5' RACE reads, yields one record per CDR3 protein. Among hundreds of thousands of distinct CDR3 sequences listed, more than 20% were seen once. This same sample was also part of a study on yellow fever vaccine responses in identical twins.

Sequenced input: CD4+ T cells sorted from blood. The clonotype was recovered from a woman under 30 in good health. The rearrangement uses TRBV28 and TRBJ2-2; TRBD1 agrees at 8 bases. The CDR3 region is CASSIQGEVAGELFF. DNA for the CDR3: TGTGCCAGCAGTATACAGGGGGAAGTAGCCGGGGAGCTGTTTTTT.